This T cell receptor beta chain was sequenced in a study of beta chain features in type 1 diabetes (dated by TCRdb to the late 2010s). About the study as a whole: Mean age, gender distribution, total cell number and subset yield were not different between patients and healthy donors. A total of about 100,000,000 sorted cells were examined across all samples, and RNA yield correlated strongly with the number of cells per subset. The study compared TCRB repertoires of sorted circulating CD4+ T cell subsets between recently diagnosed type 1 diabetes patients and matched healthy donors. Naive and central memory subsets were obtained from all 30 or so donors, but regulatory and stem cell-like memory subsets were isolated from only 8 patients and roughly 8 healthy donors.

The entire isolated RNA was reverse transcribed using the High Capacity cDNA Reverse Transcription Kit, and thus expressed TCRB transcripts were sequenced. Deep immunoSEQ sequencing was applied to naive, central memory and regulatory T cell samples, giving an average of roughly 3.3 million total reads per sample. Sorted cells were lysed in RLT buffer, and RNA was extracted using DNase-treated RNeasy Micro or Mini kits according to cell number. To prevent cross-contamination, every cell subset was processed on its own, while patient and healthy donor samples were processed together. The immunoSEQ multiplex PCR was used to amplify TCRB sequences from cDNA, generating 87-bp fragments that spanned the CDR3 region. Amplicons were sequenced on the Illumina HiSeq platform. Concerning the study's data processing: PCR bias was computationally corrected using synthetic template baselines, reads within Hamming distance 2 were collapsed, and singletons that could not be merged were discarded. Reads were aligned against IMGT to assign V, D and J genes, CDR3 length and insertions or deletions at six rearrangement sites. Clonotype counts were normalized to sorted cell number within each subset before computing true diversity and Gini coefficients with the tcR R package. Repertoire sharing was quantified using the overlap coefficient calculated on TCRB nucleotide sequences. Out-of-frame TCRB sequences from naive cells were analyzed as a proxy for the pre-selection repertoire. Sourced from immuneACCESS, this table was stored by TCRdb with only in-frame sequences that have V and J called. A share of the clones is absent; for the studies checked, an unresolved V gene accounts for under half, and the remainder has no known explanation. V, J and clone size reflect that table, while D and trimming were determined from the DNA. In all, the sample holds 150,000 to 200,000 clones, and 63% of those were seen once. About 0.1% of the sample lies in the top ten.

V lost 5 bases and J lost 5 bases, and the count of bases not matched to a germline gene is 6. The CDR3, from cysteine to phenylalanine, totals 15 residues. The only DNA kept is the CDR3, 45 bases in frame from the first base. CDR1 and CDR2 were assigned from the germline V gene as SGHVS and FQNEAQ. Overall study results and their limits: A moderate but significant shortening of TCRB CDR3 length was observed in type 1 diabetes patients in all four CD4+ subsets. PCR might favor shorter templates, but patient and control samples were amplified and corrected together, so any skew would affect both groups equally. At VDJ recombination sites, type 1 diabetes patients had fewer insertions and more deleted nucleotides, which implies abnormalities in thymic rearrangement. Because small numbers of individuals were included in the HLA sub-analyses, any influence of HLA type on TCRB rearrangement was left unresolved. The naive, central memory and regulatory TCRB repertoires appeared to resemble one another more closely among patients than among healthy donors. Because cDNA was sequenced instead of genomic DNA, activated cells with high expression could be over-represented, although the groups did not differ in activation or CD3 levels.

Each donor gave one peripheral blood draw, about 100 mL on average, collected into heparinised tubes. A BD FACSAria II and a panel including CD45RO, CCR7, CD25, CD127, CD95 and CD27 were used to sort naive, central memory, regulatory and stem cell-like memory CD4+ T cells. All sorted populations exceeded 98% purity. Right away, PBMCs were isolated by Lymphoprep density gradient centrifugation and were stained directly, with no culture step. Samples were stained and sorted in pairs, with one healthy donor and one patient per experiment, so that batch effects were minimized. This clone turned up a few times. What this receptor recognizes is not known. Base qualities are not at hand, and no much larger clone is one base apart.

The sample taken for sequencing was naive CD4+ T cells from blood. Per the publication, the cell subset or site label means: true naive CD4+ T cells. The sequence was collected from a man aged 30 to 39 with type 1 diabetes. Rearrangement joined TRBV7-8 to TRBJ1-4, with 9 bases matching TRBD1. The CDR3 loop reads CASSGVGQGNEKLFF. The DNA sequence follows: TGTGCCAGCAGCGGCGTAGGACAGGGGAATGAAAAACTGTTTTTT.